These 8 T cell receptor beta chains originate from one sample sequenced in a study of cytomegalovirus exposure and HLA in healthy donors. The PCR ran on 60 Vbeta and 13 Jbeta primers. TCRdb keeps only in-frame clones here, not all; method: immunoSEQ multiplex PCR. The sample has about 210,000 clones; over 60% are singletons. The source material was PBMCs. The receptors come from a male donor in good health and CMV-seronegative.

The chain recombines TRBV9 with TRBJ2-5, with TRBD2 as a possible D gene (6 bases). V was pared by 0 bases and J by 4 bases, with 16 bases between. There are 16 residues in the CDR3. Germline CDR1 and CDR2: SGDLS and YYNGEE. CDR3 sequence reads: CASSVASLAPVETQYF. The CDR3 DNA follows: TGTGCCAGCAGCGTAGCATCCCTAGCGCCTGTAGAGACCCAGTACTTC.

The J gene is TRBJ2-1, the V gene TRBV6-6; 10 bases are a match to TRBD1. The CDR3 covers 14 residues. Germline-derived CDR1 and CDR2 are MNHNY and SVGAGI (reference sequence). With 1 base clipped from V and 10 bases from J, the junction kept 4 bases outside the gene matches. CDR3 coding DNA: TGTGCCAGCAGTTACTTGGACAGGGGGGGAGAGCAGTTCTTC. This encodes CASSYLDRGGEQFF.

This chain joins TRBV7-3 and TRBJ2-7; maybe TRBD1 (8 bases). V shed 1 base and J shed 2 bases, with 15 bases lying between them. This CDR3 spans 16 amino acids. Germline V gene data show CDR1 as SGHTA and CDR2 as FQGTGA. CDR3 protein: CASSLRAGQATYEQYF. CDR3 sequence (DNA): TGTGCCAGCAGCTTAAGAGCGGGACAGGCGACCTACGAGCAGTACTTC.

This clone appeared once. The rearrangement uses TRBV5-5 and TRBJ2-7; D may be TRBD1 (6 bases). The CDR3 sequence is 14 residues long. Trimming left V 0 bases short and J 4 bases short, with 11 bases between. Germline V lookup: CDR1 SGHKS, CDR2 YYEKEE (reference sequence). CDR3 region: CASSLEAGVYEQYF. CDR3 in DNA: TGTGCCAGCAGCTTGGAGGCAGGGGTTTACGAGCAGTACTTC. The full variable domain, in which reference TRBV5-5 and TRBJ2-7 provide the parts outside the CDR3, is DAGVTQSPTHLIKTRGQQVTLRCSPISGHKSVSWYQQVLGQGPQFIFQYYEKEERGRGNFPDRFSARQFPNYSSELNVNALLLGDSALYLCASSLEAGVYEQYFGPGTRLTVT.

The sample holds a few counts of this clone. This sequence joins TRBV5-4 and TRBJ1-3, with a possible D match to TRBD1 (6 bases). Per the germline V gene, CDR1 is SGHNT and CDR2 is YYREEE (reference sequence). The V and J ends lost 4 bases and 4 bases respectively, with 6 bases between them. The CDR3 sequence is 12 residues long. CDR3 DNA sequence: TGTGCCAGCAGCGGACAGGGAAACACCATATATTTT. It yields the protein CASSGQGNTIYF.

The sample holds a few counts of this clone. V is TRBV14 and J is TRBJ1-2, with 7 nucleotides matching TRBD1. The CDR3 runs to 13 residues. Germline V CDR1 and CDR2: SGHDN, FVKESK. Trimming at V came to 3 bases and at J to 5 bases, leaving 3 bases not matched to a gene. The CDR3 is CASSQTGWYGYTF. The CDR3 nucleotides are TGTGCCAGCAGCCAGACAGGGTGGTATGGCTACACCTTC.

This chain uses TRBV11-3 with TRBJ2-1; 12 positions agree with TRBD2. Germline-derived CDR1 and CDR2 are SGHNT and YENEEA. The CDR3 length is 16 residues. V gave up 5 bases and J gave up 8 bases; unmatched junction bases: 10. Written as DNA, the CDR3 is TGTGCCAGCAGCCCGGAACTAGCGGGGGGCCCCCATGAGCAGTTCTTC. This sequence encodes CASSPELAGGPHEQFF.

The chain combines TRBV20-1 with TRBJ2-5; the D is unclear. This CDR3 spans 11 amino acids. Germline CDR1 is DFQATT and CDR2 is SNEGSKA (reference sequence). V was shortened by 3 bases and J by 5 bases, with 7 bases between the two germline ends. The CDR3: CSASFSETQYF. CDR3 in DNA: TGCAGTGCTAGTTTTTCGGAGACCCAGTACTTC.